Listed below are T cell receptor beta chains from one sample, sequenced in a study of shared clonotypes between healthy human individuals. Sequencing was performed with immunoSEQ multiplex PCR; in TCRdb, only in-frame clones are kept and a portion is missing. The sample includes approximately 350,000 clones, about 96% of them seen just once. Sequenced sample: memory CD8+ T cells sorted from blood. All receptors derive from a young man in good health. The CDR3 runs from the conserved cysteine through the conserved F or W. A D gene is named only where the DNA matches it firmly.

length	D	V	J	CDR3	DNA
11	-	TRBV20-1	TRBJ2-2	CSAGKAGELFF	TGCAGTGCTGGGAAGGCCGGGGAGCTGTTTTTT
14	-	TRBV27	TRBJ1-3	CASSPGQSGNTIYF	TGTGCCAGCAGTCCCGGACAGTCTGGAAACACCATATATTTT
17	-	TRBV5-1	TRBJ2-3	CASSLAWASMGTDTQYF	TGCGCCAGCAGCTTGGCTTGGGCTAGCATGGGCACAGATACGCAGTATTTT
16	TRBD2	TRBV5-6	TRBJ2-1	CASSKPGLAGGHEQFF	TGTGCCAGCAGCAAGCCGGGACTAGCGGGAGGCCATGAGCAGTTCTTC
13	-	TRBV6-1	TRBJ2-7	CASSESGWYEQYF	TGTGCCAGCAGTGAGAGCGGGTGGTACGAGCAGTACTTC
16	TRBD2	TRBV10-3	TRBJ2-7	CAISEGGLEFSYEQYF	TGTGCCATCAGTGAGGGAGGACTAGAATTCTCCTACGAGCAGTACTTC
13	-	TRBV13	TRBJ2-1	CASSLFIGDEQFF	TGTGCCAGCAGCTTATTCATAGGCGATGAGCAGTTCTTC
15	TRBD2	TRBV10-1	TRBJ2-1	CASSRTSGRLYEQFF	TGCGCCAGCAGCCGGACTAGCGGGAGGTTGTATGAGCAGTTCTTC
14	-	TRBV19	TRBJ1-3	CASSIDNSGNTIYF	TGTGCCAGTAGTATAGACAACTCTGGAAACACCATATATTTT
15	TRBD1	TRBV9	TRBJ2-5	CASSTPRQGRETQYF	TGTGCCAGCAGCACCCCTCGACAGGGACGAGAGACCCAGTACTTC
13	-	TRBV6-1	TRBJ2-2	CASSEIGKGELFF	TGTGCCAGCAGTGAAATTGGGAAAGGGGAGCTGTTTTTT